The 30 T cell receptor beta chains below come from one sample, sequenced in a study of cytomegalovirus exposure and HLA in healthy donors (TCRdb year 2017). The method was the immunoSEQ multiplex PCR assay. A mixture of 60 forward primers for TCR Vbeta segments and 13 reverse primers for TCR Jbeta segments was used in the multiplex PCR. TCRdb holds this immuneACCESS table with in-frame rearrangements only. Some clones are missing; in checked studies, unresolved V genes explain under half, and the rest has no known cause. The sample table shows a few hundred thousand clones, and 85% to 90% are seen once. The ten largest clones take up about 2.5% of the sample. Sequences were obtained from PBMCs. These receptors all stem from a young woman in good health and CMV-seronegative.

V and J are TRBV5-1 and TRBJ2-5, with a tentative D call TRBD2 (5 bases). Trimming cost V 0 bases and J 4 bases, with 13 bases left between them. The germline gives CDR1 SGHRS, CDR2 YFSETQ. The CDR3 is 15 amino acids. This CDR3 is CASSLVPGSGETQYF. CDR3 in DNA: TGCGCCAGCAGCTTGGTTCCGGGGAGTGGAGAGACCCAGTACTTC.

The chain carries TRBV15 and TRBJ2-5; D not resolved. This CDR3 contains 13 residues. CDR1 is LNHNV, CDR2 YYDKDF, per germline (reference sequence). V was shortened by 0 bases and J by 4 bases, with 6 bases between the two germline ends. The CDR3 loop reads CATSRDYGETQYF. In nucleotides, the CDR3 is TGTGCCACCAGCAGAGATTACGGAGAGACCCAGTACTTC.

The V call is TRBV6-5, the J call TRBJ1-6; 10 nucleotides agree with TRBD1. The CDR3 is 16 residues long. J lost 7 bases, V lost 2 bases, and 5 bases had no gene match. CDR1 MNHEY and CDR2 SVGAGI come from the germline V gene. This chain's CDR3 is CASSYPDRGRNSPLHF. The CDR3 nucleotides are TGTGCCAGCAGTTACCCTGACAGGGGGCGCAATTCACCCCTCCACTTT.

The chain is built from TRBV5-4 and TRBJ2-7; 11 bases match TRBD1. With 3 bases clipped from V and 7 bases from J, the junction kept 6 bases outside the gene matches. Germline loops: CDR1 SGHNT, CDR2 YYREEE (reference sequence). CDR3 length equals 14 residues. The CDR3 DNA sequence: TGTGCCAGCAGCTACGGACAGGGGGCTTGGGAGCAGTACTTC. The encoded protein is CASSYGQGAWEQYF.

The chain recombines TRBV10-3 with TRBJ1-1, with TRBD1 identical over 8 bases. This CDR3 spans 15 amino acids. The J segment lost 4 bases and the V segment lost 1 base, leaving 5 bases of the junction unmatched. The V gene's germline CDR1 is ENHRY and CDR2 SYGVKD. CDR3 sequence (DNA): TGTGCCATCAGTGAGTTGACAGGGGTGGGCACTGAAGCTTTCTTT. Protein sequence: CAISELTGVGTEAFF.

The chain couples TRBV27 to TRBJ1-1; no clear D. Trimming stripped 2 bases from V and 5 bases from J, with 12 bases between. The CDR3 has 14 residues. Germline lookup yields CDR1 MNHEY and CDR2 SMNVEV (reference sequence). CDR3 residues: CASSLISGETEAFF. DNA of the CDR3: TGTGCCAGCAGTTTAATATCCGGGGAAACTGAAGCTTTCTTT.

The V gene is TRBV7-2, the J gene TRBJ1-5; D call uncertain. CDR3 length: 18 residues. V was cut by 4 bases and J by 5 bases, with 24 bases left in between. Germline CDR1 is SGHTA and CDR2 is FQGNSA. The CDR3 sequence: CASSSHVARGLGDQPQHF. For the CDR3, the DNA is TGTGCCAGCAGCTCCCATGTGGCGAGAGGGCTCGGGGATCAGCCCCAGCATTTT. The entire variable domain, with the rest obtained from reference TRBV7-2 and TRBJ1-5, is as follows: GAGVSQSPSNKVTEKGKDVELRCDPISGHTALYWYRQSLGQGLEFLIYFQGNSAPDKSGLPSDRFSAERTGGSVSTLTIQRTQQEDSAVYLCASSSHVARGLGDQPQHFGDGTRLSIL.

As regards this clone: Within the sample, other DNA sequences also encode this same CDR3. CDR3 nucleotides: TGTGCCTGGAGCGGGGGTGTCACCGAAGCTTTCTTT. Encoded protein: CAWSGGVTEAFF. The chain has TRBV30 and TRBJ1-1; a weak D match, TRBD1 (5 bases). The CDR3 has 12 amino acids. The V gene's germline CDR1 is GTSNPN and CDR2 SVGIG (reference sequence). V gave up 3 bases and J gave up 8 bases, with 13 bases separating them.

The rearrangement uses TRBV7-8 and TRBJ2-7; 10 bases are shared with TRBD2. The CDR3 runs 15 residues. Losses at the gene ends were 6 bases for V and 3 bases for J; bases not matched to a gene: 8. Germline CDR1 and CDR2: SGHVS and FQNEAQ. The DNA of the CDR3 is TGTGCCAGCAGTTCGAGACTAGCGGGTCTCTACGAGCAGTACTTC. It encodes CASSSRLAGLYEQYF. The complete variable domain, with remaining parts taken from reference TRBV7-8 and TRBJ2-7, reads GAGVSQSPRYKVAKRGQDVALRCDPISGHVSLFWYQQALGQGPEFLTYFQNEAQLDKSGLPSDRFFAERPEGSVSTLKIQRTQQEDSAVYLCASSSRLAGLYEQYFGPGTRLTVT.

The V and J genes are TRBV7-8 and TRBJ1-5, with D perhaps matching TRBD1 (5 bases). The CDR3 runs 13 residues. The germline V and J ends were trimmed by 4 bases and 8 bases, with 12 bases remaining between them. Germline V lookup: CDR1 SGHVS, CDR2 FQNEAQ. CDR3 residues: CASSSAEGKPQHF. In DNA, the CDR3 is TGTGCCAGCAGCTCCGCGGAGGGGAAGCCCCAGCATTTT.

The chain couples TRBV21-1 to TRBJ2-3; TRBD2 is taken as the D call from the table, unchecked against the DNA. TRBV21-1 counts as a pseudogene. This CDR3 spans 17 amino acids. The CDR3 is CASSKPRGTSYTDTQYF. The CDR3, as DNA: TGTGCCAGCAGCAAGCCCCGGGGGACTAGCTATACAGATACGCAGTATTTT.

This sequence joins TRBV9 and TRBJ1-1; tentatively, D is TRBD1 (6 bases). Germline lookup yields CDR1 SGDLS and CDR2 YYNGEE. Trimming took 0 bases from V and 1 from J, leaving 10 bases between them. This CDR3 comprises 15 residues. CDR3 loop: CASSVAGHKNTEAFF. The DNA for the CDR3 is TGTGCCAGCAGCGTAGCGGGACATAAGAACACTGAAGCTTTCTTT.

This rearrangement joins TRBV20-1 to TRBJ2-7; TRBD2 is a possible D gene (7 bases). The CDR3 consists of 11 residues. CDR1 DFQATT and CDR2 SNEGSKA come from the germline V gene (reference sequence). V was pared by 3 bases and J by 7 bases, with 10 bases between. The CDR3: CSARRGGEQYF. CDR3 sequence (DNA): TGCAGTGCTAGGAGGGGGGGAGAGCAGTACTTC.

The V call is TRBV5-6, the J call TRBJ2-7, with TRBD1 as a possible D gene (6 bases). V lost 0 bases, J lost 2 bases, and 12 bases lay in between. The CDR3 loop spans 15 amino acids. Looked up from germline, CDR1 is SGHDT and CDR2 is YYEEEE. The CDR3 DNA reads TGTGCCAGCAGCTTGGGGCGACAGGCCCCCTACGAGCAGTACTTC. Protein product: CASSLGRQAPYEQYF.

V gene TRBV11-2 combines with J gene TRBJ2-3; 9 bases are a match to TRBD2. J was trimmed by 3 bases and V by 1 base; bases with no gene match: 8. Germline values: CDR1 SGHAT, CDR2 FQNNGV. The CDR3 runs 17 residues. CDR3 coding DNA: TGTGCCAGCAGCTTAGTAGCTGCGGGGGGGCGTACAGATACGCAGTATTTT. It encodes CASSLVAAGGRTDTQYF.

The chain is built from TRBV7-3 and TRBJ1-2, with 7 positions matching TRBD1. This CDR3 has 13 amino acids. J gave up 4 bases and V 5 bases, and 4 bases lay outside the gene matches. Germline V lookup: CDR1 SGHTA, CDR2 FQGTGA. This CDR3 reads CASSQGGGYGYTF. The CDR3 region has the DNA TGTGCCAGCAGCCAAGGGGGCGGCTATGGCTACACCTTC.

J is TRBJ1-5 and V is TRBV9; 7 nucleotides line up with TRBD1. The germline V gene has CDR1 SGDLS and CDR2 YYNGEE. This CDR3 contains 18 residues. The V segment lost 3 bases and the J segment 1 base; nucleotides outside the gene matches: 13. Here the CDR3 DNA reads TGTGCCAGCAGCGCGATGACTCGACAGGGCGGGAGCAATCAGCCCCAGCATTTT. Its protein product is CASSAMTRQGGSNQPQHF.

The chain employs TRBV2 and TRBJ2-1; TRBD2 might be the D (6 bases). Germline V gives CDR1 SNHLY, CDR2 FYNNEI. Trimming left V 3 bases short and J 8 bases short, with 17 bases between. This CDR3 has 15 amino acids. The CDR3, as DNA: TGTGCCAGCAGTGACGTGGGGGGTGTTCAGGATGAGCAGTTCTTC. This sequence encodes CASSDVGGVQDEQFF.

A note on this clone: One end of the junction varies from germline; a read error may be responsible. Other DNA sequences from this sample encode an identical CDR3 as well. This chain links TRBV11-2 with TRBJ1-6, with 12 positions matching TRBD1. Germline V gives CDR1 SGHAT, CDR2 FQNNGV. The CDR3 runs 18 residues. CDR3 loop: CASSPGTGGAGYNSPLHF. For the CDR3, the DNA is TGTGCCAGCAGCCCAGGGACAGGGGGCGCGGGTTATAATTCCCCCCTCCACTTT. Complete variable domain (other parts from reference TRBV11-2 and TRBJ1-6): EAGVAQSPRYKIIEKRQSVAFWCNPISGHATLYWYQQILGQGPKLLIQFQNNGVVDDSQLPKDRFSAERLKGVDSTLKIQPAKLEDSAVYLCASSPGTGGAGYNSPLHFGNGTRLTVT.

V and J are TRBV10-1 and TRBJ2-5, with TRBD2 matching over 7 bases. Germline CDR1 WNHNN, CDR2 SYGVQD (reference sequence). This CDR3 has 14 residues. With V trimmed by 5 bases and J by 4 bases, 7 bases remained unmatched. For the CDR3, the DNA is TGCGCCAGCAGTCCGGGACCGGGGGGAGAGACCCAGTACTTC. Protein: CASSPGPGGETQYF.

This rearrangement joins TRBV6-1 to TRBJ1-1, with 10 positions matching TRBD1. This CDR3 has 16 residues. In germline, CDR1 is MNHNS, CDR2 SASEGT. The ends lost 3 bases at V and 2 bases at J; junction bases unmatched: 6. The CDR3: CASSEGTGVGNTEAFF. CDR3 bases: TGTGCCAGCAGTGAGGGGACAGGGGTAGGAAACACTGAAGCTTTCTTT.

The rearrangement joins TRBV14 to TRBJ2-7; 8 bases are a match to TRBD2. Germline loops: CDR1 SGHDN, CDR2 FVKESK. The V and J ends lost 2 bases and 2 bases, in that order; junction bases with no gene match: 5. This CDR3 comprises 15 residues. CDR3 region: CASSQQRGLTYEQYF. The CDR3 DNA follows: TGTGCCAGCAGCCAACAGCGGGGGTTAACCTACGAGCAGTACTTC.

The genes are TRBV29-1 and TRBJ1-2; 8 nucleotides align to TRBD1. Germline-derived CDR1 and CDR2 are SQVTM and ANQGSEA. Trimming at V came to 3 bases and at J to 4 bases, leaving 10 bases not matched to a gene. The CDR3 is 15 amino acids. The CDR3 DNA follows: TGCAGCGTTGAGGCGGGCAGGGGGCCGGGCTATGGCTACACCTTC. Its protein product is CSVEAGRGPGYGYTF.

This chain links TRBV4-1 with TRBJ1-2; no definite D call. V lost 0 bases and J lost 2, with 13 bases in between. Germline V CDR1 and CDR2: MGHRA, YSYEKL. This CDR3 has 16 residues. In DNA form, the CDR3 reads TGCGCCAGCAGCCAAGATGCGGTGCCCCTAAACTATGGCTACACCTTC. This translates into CASSQDAVPLNYGYTF.

CDR3: CSVDRRNTEAFF. Here the CDR3 DNA reads TGCAGCGTTGATCGGAGAAACACTGAAGCTTTCTTT. The chain is built from TRBV29-1 and TRBJ1-1; the D is unclear. From germline, CDR1 is SQVTM and CDR2 ANQGSEA. The CDR3 is made up of 12 amino acids. With 3 bases removed from V and 2 bases from J, the gap between germline ends came to 7 bases.

The V and J genes are TRBV4-2 and TRBJ2-1, with 10 bases aligning to TRBD2. CDR1 and CDR2 (germline): LGHNA, YNFKEQ. CDR3 size: 17 residues. J was trimmed by 4 bases and V by 0 bases; bases with no gene match: 6. The CDR3 reads CASSQEEGAGGYNEQFF. The DNA for the CDR3 is TGTGCCAGCAGCCAAGAGGAGGGAGCGGGGGGGTACAATGAGCAGTTCTTC.

CDR3 region: CASSPGGYSNQPQHF. Here the CDR3 DNA reads TGTGCCAGCTCACCGGGAGGTTATAGCAATCAGCCCCAGCATTTT. The chain carries TRBV18 and TRBJ1-5; D unclear. Looked up from germline, CDR1 is KGHSH and CDR2 is LQKENI. The CDR3 covers 15 residues. V was cut by 3 bases and J by 0 bases, with 9 bases left in between.

The chain carries TRBV27 and TRBJ1-1; D gene ambiguous. The CDR3 covers 13 residues. Germline V gene lookup returns CDR1 MNHEY and CDR2 SMNVEV (reference sequence). Between the trimmed V and J ends, which lost 5 bases and 0 bases, there was a span of 7 bases. The CDR3 spells CASSRTLNTEAFF. The CDR3 DNA reads as TGTGCCAGCAGTCGGACTTTGAACACTGAAGCTTTCTTT.

V usage is TRBV19 and J usage is TRBJ2-3; D gene ambiguous. Germline CDR1 reads LNHDA; CDR2 reads SQIVND (reference sequence). CDR3 size: 14 residues. Trimming shortened V by 0 bases and J by 1 base, and 5 bases separated the two germline ends. The CDR3 region is CASSIEVGTDTQYF. The CDR3 region has the DNA TGTGCCAGTAGTATAGAAGTAGGCACAGATACGCAGTATTTT.

The chain is built from TRBV5-1 and TRBJ1-1; 9 bases fit TRBD1. CDR3 length: 15 amino acids. With V trimmed by 6 bases and J by 0 bases, 6 bases remained unmatched. CDR1 and CDR2 from the germline V gene are SGHRS and YFSETQ. Here the CDR3 DNA reads TGCGCCAGCAACCGACAGGGGGGCGTGAACACTGAAGCTTTCTTT. The encoded protein is CASNRQGGVNTEAFF.